These T cell receptor beta chains were read from a single sample in a study of blood T cell repertoires in COVID-19. Profiled with immunoSEQ multiplex PCR; TCRdb holds only in-frame clones, not every one. The sample yields 200,000 or so clones, around 86% seen once. The specimen was peripheral blood. These receptors all stem from a man aged 45-60 years with acute or convalescent COVID-19. The CDR3 runs from the conserved cysteine through the conserved F or W. The D gene is left open where the match is weak. Size is stated for part of the rows, as once, few or many counts, or as a class when the clone is expanded.

clone size	V gene	D gene	J gene	CDR3 protein	CDR3 DNA
.	TRBV6-5	.	TRBJ1-5	CASSPERRGNQPQHF	TGTGCCAGCAGCCCCGAGAGACGGGGCAATCAGCCCCAGCATTTT
.	TRBV27	TRBD1	TRBJ1-4	CASSLLGQGGEKLFF	TGTGCCAGCAGTTTATTAGGACAGGGTGGAGAAAAACTGTTTTTT
.	TRBV5-4	.	TRBJ2-3	CASSLFAGLVTDTQYF	TGTGCCAGCAGCTTGTTTGCAGGGCTAGTCACAGATACGCAGTATTTT
.	TRBV2	.	TRBJ1-6	CATTDDYNSPLHF	TGTGCCACCACAGACGATTATAATTCACCCCTCCACTTT
.	TRBV7-8	.	TRBJ1-2	CASSSARGYGYTF	TGTGCCAGCAGCTCAGCCCGGGGCTATGGCTACACCTTC
.	TRBV21-1	.	TRBJ1-5	CASSKEGTPRKGPQHF	TGTGCCAGCAGCAAGGAGGGGACTCCCCGAAAGGGGCCCCAGCATTTT
once	TRBV19	.	TRBJ1-4	CASSILRQGNEKLFF	TGTGCCAGTAGTATATTAAGGCAGGGGAATGAAAAACTGTTTTTT
few	TRBV6-5	TRBD1	TRBJ1-1	CASIPDRMNTEAFF	TGTGCCAGCATACCGGACAGGATGAACACTGAAGCTTTCTTT
.	TRBV6-6	.	TRBJ2-6	CASSYTGEANVLTF	TGTGCCAGCAGTTACACCGGTGAAGCCAACGTCCTGACTTTC
.	TRBV7-2	.	TRBJ1-5	CASSSSGNQPQHF	.
.	TRBV5-4	.	TRBJ2-1	CASSIDGGYNEQFF	TGTGCCAGCAGCATAGACGGGGGTTACAATGAGCAGTTCTTC
.	TRBV5-1	TRBD2	TRBJ2-5	CATAGGQQETQYF	TGCGCCACCGCGGGGGGACAACAAGAGACCCAGTACTTC